These 17 T cell receptor beta chains came from one sample sequenced in a study of T-cell reconstitution after alpha-beta-depleted transplantation in children. Unique molecular identifiers were used in preparing the TCRbeta library. TCRdb passed the PCR reads through MiXCR, listing each CDR3 protein once. The table records about 980,000 distinct CDR3 sequences, roughly 29% of them present only once. Specimen: PBMCs, mostly from graft donor cells, collected 360 days after TCRalphabeta/CD19-depleted stem cell transplant. These TCRs come from a boy in the first two years of life who had a stem cell transplant for SCID, so the T cells may come from the graft donor.

The V call is TRBV3-1, the J call TRBJ2-3; TRBD2 aligns across 13 bases. Germline V gene data show CDR1 as LGHDT and CDR2 as YNNKEL (reference sequence). With 0 bases clipped from V and 6 bases from J, the junction kept 12 bases outside the gene matches. The CDR3 consists of 19 residues. Here the CDR3 reads CASSQETTPGLAGSDTQYF. DNA for the CDR3: TGTGCCAGCAGCCAAGAGACCACCCCGGGACTAGCGGGGTCGGATACGCAGTATTTT.

This clonotype was counted between two and nine times. The chain has TRBV20-1 and TRBJ1-3; D unclear. Germline values: CDR1 DFQATT, CDR2 SNEGSKA (reference sequence). V was clipped by 0 bases and J by 0 bases, with 9 bases between them. The CDR3 covers 15 residues. CDR3 sequence: CSARESLASGNTIYF. The CDR3 bases are TGCAGTGCTAGAGAAAGTCTGGCCTCTGGAAACACCATATATTTT.

The chain recombines TRBV7-3 with TRBJ2-5, with 10 positions matching TRBD2. The germline V gene encodes CDR1 SGHTA and CDR2 FQGTGA. The CDR3 totals 17 residues. With V trimmed by 1 base and J by 0 bases, 5 bases remained unmatched. CDR3 loop: CASSLRRTSGNQETQYF. The CDR3 DNA sequence: TGTGCCAGCAGCTTAAGGCGGACTAGCGGAAACCAAGAGACCCAGTACTTC.

The chain is built from TRBV7-8 and TRBJ2-7; 12 nucleotides align to TRBD1. Losses at the gene ends were 1 base for V and 8 bases for J; bases not matched to a gene: 15. The CDR3 extends over 18 amino acids. Germline V gene data show CDR1 as SGHVS and CDR2 as FQNEAQ. The CDR3 DNA follows: TGTGCCAGCAGCTTAGTTTATTACGGGGACAGGGGGCGGTCTAAGCAGTACTTC. This sequence encodes CASSLVYYGDRGRSKQYF.

The genes are TRBV11-2 and TRBJ2-5; tentatively, D is TRBD2 (5 bases). Trimming removed 0 bases at V and 5 bases at J, with 13 bases between. The CDR3 has 15 amino acids. CDR1 and CDR2 (germline): SGHAT, FQNNGV. The CDR3 sequence: CASSLDPRAVETQYF. DNA of the CDR3: TGTGCCAGCAGCTTAGATCCGAGGGCTGTGGAGACCCAGTACTTC.

The chain joins TRBV29-1 to TRBJ2-1; 7 bases match TRBD1. The CDR3 totals 16 residues. Germline V gene data show CDR1 as SQVTM and CDR2 as ANQGSEA. V dropped 1 base and J dropped 4; count of bases not matched to a gene: 10. CDR3 DNA sequence: TGCAGCGTTGAAGGGGGGCCGGGACAGTCGTACAATGAGCAGTTCTTC. Its translation: CSVEGGPGQSYNEQFF.

V is TRBV9 and J is TRBJ2-2, with 10 nucleotides matching TRBD2. CDR1 is SGDLS and CDR2 is YYNGEE in the germline V gene. V shed 3 bases and J 2 bases; nucleotides not matched to a gene: 7. This CDR3 has 17 residues. The CDR3 bases are TGTGCCAGCAGCGCCCCCCTAGCGGGGGTTAACACCGGGGAGCTGTTTTTT. Residues: CASSAPLAGVNTGELFF. The complete variable domain, with remaining parts taken from reference TRBV9 and TRBJ2-2, reads DSGVTQTPKHLITATGQRVTLRCSPRSGDLSVYWYQQSLDQGLQFLIQYYNGEERAKGNILERFSAQQFPDLHSELNLSSLELGDSALYFCASSAPLAGVNTGELFFGEGSRLTVL.

This clonotype was detected a few times. The rearrangement joins TRBV6-5 to TRBJ1-1; 9 bases agree with TRBD1. The trim removed 4 bases at V and 10 bases at J, leaving 7 bases unmatched. The CDR3 runs to 13 residues. Germline values: CDR1 MNHEY, CDR2 SVGAGI. The CDR3, as DNA: TGTGCCAGCAGTTTACAGGGGGCCACGGCAGCTTTCTTT. Translated, it gives CASSLQGATAAFF.

The V gene is TRBV11-2, the J gene TRBJ2-3; 8 bases map to TRBD1. The junction had 8 bases not matched to a gene; V was cut back by 2 bases and J by 1 base. Germline loops: CDR1 SGHAT, CDR2 FQNNGV. This CDR3 contains 17 residues. CDR3 coding DNA: TGTGCCAGCAGCTTATATCCGACAGGGGTGGGCACAGATACGCAGTATTTT. Amino acids: CASSLYPTGVGTDTQYF.

The sample holds a few counts of this clonotype. The chain links TRBV12-3 or TRBV12-4 to TRBJ2-3, with TRBD1 as a possible D gene (6 bases). V was cut by 6 bases and J by 4 bases, with 17 bases left in between. The CDR3 length is 15 residues. The CDR3 region is CASSAGQRGPDTQYF. The CDR3, as DNA: TGTGCCAGCAGCGCCGGACAGAGGGGTCCAGATACGCAGTATTTT.

The gene calls are TRBV12-3 or TRBV12-4 and TRBJ1-1; no clear D gene. V was pared by 3 bases and J by 0 bases, with 11 bases between. This CDR3 is 15 amino acids long. The CDR3: CASSFVSRMNTEAFF. Written as DNA, the CDR3 is TGTGCCAGCAGTTTCGTCAGTCGGATGAACACTGAAGCTTTCTTT.

J is TRBJ1-5 and V is TRBV24-1, with 8 bases fitting TRBD1. The CDR3 contains 17 residues. The germline V gene encodes CDR1 KGHDR and CDR2 SFDVKD. The V gene end was trimmed by 3 bases and the J gene end by 1 base; junction bases not matched to a gene: 7. The CDR3 spells CATSDAGQGDSNQPQHF. The DNA for the CDR3 is TGTGCCACCAGTGATGCAGGACAGGGTGACAGCAATCAGCCCCAGCATTTT.

This clonotype was seen more than once but under ten times. The chain has TRBV10-3 and TRBJ2-7; D might be TRBD1 (6 bases). The CDR3 is 15 amino acids. The V and J ends lost 6 bases and 2 bases respectively, with 17 bases between them. CDR1 is ENHRY, CDR2 SYGVKD, per germline. The CDR3 region is CAISTAGAFPYEQYF. In DNA, the CDR3 is TGTGCCATCAGCACGGCAGGGGCCTTCCCCTACGAGCAGTACTTC.

This chain links TRBV15 with TRBJ2-1; D remains unclear. CDR1 and CDR2 (germline): LNHNV, YYDKDF (reference sequence). This CDR3 comprises 16 residues. V was pared by 1 base and J by 4 bases, with 14 bases between. The CDR3 sequence: CATSRGLVRLYNEQFF. DNA for the CDR3: TGTGCCACCAGCAGAGGCTTGGTTAGACTTTACAATGAGCAGTTCTTC.

In this sample, this clonotype turned up a few times. The genes are TRBV6-1 and TRBJ2-2; TRBD2 is a possible D gene (6 bases). In germline, CDR1 is MNHNS, CDR2 SASEGT. V shed 5 bases and J shed 8 bases, with 15 bases lying between them. The CDR3 covers 14 residues. Here the CDR3 reads CASSSRTGGGELFF. CDR3 sequence (DNA): TGTGCCAGCAGTAGTCGCACCGGGGGAGGGGAGCTGTTTTTT.

The chain carries TRBV4-2 and TRBJ2-7; D is perhaps TRBD1 or TRBD2 (5 bases each). Per the germline V gene, CDR1 is LGHNA and CDR2 is YNFKEQ. CDR3 length: 17 residues. The germline V and J ends were trimmed by 1 base and 5 bases, with 21 bases remaining between them. The CDR3 DNA reads as TGTGCCAGCAGCCAAGTCCCTTTCCCCGGGACGGAAAACGAGCAGTACTTC. This gives the protein CASSQVPFPGTENEQYF.

This chain's CDR3 is CASSYWGALEQYF. CDR3 bases: TGTGCCAGCAGTTACTGGGGGGCCTTGGAGCAGTACTTC. The chain is built from TRBV6-5 and TRBJ2-7; D may match TRBD1 or TRBD2 (6 bases each). The CDR3 contains 13 residues. Germline V gene data show CDR1 as MNHEY and CDR2 as SVGAGI. V shed 1 base and J shed 7 bases, with 11 bases lying between them.